The TCR beta chain under discussion was sequenced for a study of radiotherapy plus CTLA-4 blockade in lung cancer. The method was immunoSEQ multiplex PCR; TCRdb's version includes in-frame clones alone and lacks a portion of them. The sample consists of some 32,000 clones, roughly 71% of them appearing once. Germline CDR1 is SGHNT and CDR2 is YYREEE (reference sequence). This CDR3 contains 14 residues. V gave up 4 bases and J gave up 4 bases, with 13 bases separating them. It was focal radiation plus CTLA-4 blockade with ipilimumab that patients with chemo-refractory metastatic non-small-cell lung cancer received.

This clonotype was sampled from a human donor with non-small cell lung cancer who had stable disease on radiotherapy plus ipilimumab. The chain combines TRBV5-4 with TRBJ2-3; a possible D gene is TRBD2 (6 bases). The source was peripheral blood, collected from a patient treated with radiotherapy plus ipilimumab. CDR3 residues: CASSRAGRADTQYF. For the CDR3, the DNA is TGTGCCAGCAGCAGGGCGGGAAGGGCAGATACGCAGTATTTT.